This entry describes one TCR beta chain. Its antigen is not known. The PCR employed 60 Vbeta primers together with 13 Jbeta primers. Sequenced by immunoSEQ multiplex PCR; TCRdb stores in-frame clones only, minus some. The table has 200,000 to 250,000 clones, more than 65% seen once; the top ten hold approximately 1.9%. V shed 3 bases, J shed 6 bases, and the junction held 8 bases outside the gene matches. Germline CDR1 reads SGHAT; CDR2 reads FQNNGV. This CDR3 has 15 amino acids. The sample originates from a study of cytomegalovirus exposure and HLA in healthy donors. Study-level points and caveats: Usually a TCR sequence was rare, but some public TCRs were found in many donors. An ancestry cluster, one associated with Asian ancestry, reportedly showed fewer N-insertions than the 666-donor mean in a later analysis. The study designated 150 or so TCR beta chains cytomegalovirus-associated. High specificity and sensitivity for cytomegalovirus status were reported for the classifier.

Sequencing was carried out using PBMCs. The rearrangement links TRBV11-2 to TRBJ2-1; 7 bases fit TRBD1. The receptor was derived from a woman in her twenties or thirties in good health and CMV-seronegative. The CDR3 spells CASSFRAGGTNEQFF. As DNA, the CDR3 is TGTGCCAGCAGCTTTCGGGCAGGGGGAACCAATGAGCAGTTCTTC.